Presented here are 19 T cell receptor beta chains from one specimen sequenced in a study of early stage breast cancer tumors. Clones were sequenced by immunoSEQ multiplex PCR, and TCRdb holds only the in-frame ones, with some missing. This table has 25,000 to 35,000 clones, less than 85% appearing once. Sequencing was performed on blood. These receptors originate from a person in their sixties or seventies with breast cancer.

This chain uses TRBV27 with TRBJ2-1, with 8 bases fitting TRBD1. The CDR3 loop spans 15 amino acids. V shed 7 bases, J shed 0 bases, and the junction held 5 bases outside the gene matches. Germline CDR1 MNHEY, CDR2 SMNVEV (reference sequence). DNA for the CDR3: TGTGCCAGCAACGGGGACAGGAGCTCCTACAATGAGCAGTTCTTC. This sequence encodes CASNGDRSSYNEQFF.

The CDR3 nucleotides are TGTGCCAGCAGCTTAGTTACCCGCCTAGCGGGAGAGGATGGGGAGACCCAGTACTTC. Translation gives CASSLVTRLAGEDGETQYF. This sequence joins TRBV11-3 and TRBJ2-5; 10 bases are a match to TRBD2. The CDR3 contains 19 residues. The V and J ends lost 1 base and 5 bases, in that order; junction bases with no gene match: 16. CDR1 and CDR2 (germline): SGHNT, YENEEA.

A single count supports this clone. The rearrangement joins TRBV28 to TRBJ1-5, with D perhaps matching TRBD1 (6 bases). This CDR3 comprises 14 residues. Germline V gene sequence: CDR1 MDHEN, CDR2 SYDVKM. The V end was cut by 6 bases, the J end by 7 bases, with 16 bases between. The CDR3 sequence: CASSLPTGGQPQHF. The DNA for the CDR3 is TGTGCCAGCAGCTTGCCGACAGGAGGACAGCCCCAGCATTTT.

CDR3 residues: CASSPRSGMGNQPQHF. DNA for the CDR3: TGTGCCAGCTCACCCCGGTCCGGGATGGGCAATCAGCCCCAGCATTTT. J is TRBJ1-5 and V is TRBV18; D is unresolved. This CDR3 spans 16 amino acids. Germline V gene data show CDR1 as KGHSH and CDR2 as LQKENI. The ends were cut back, 3 bases at V and 2 bases at J, with 14 bases in the middle.

This chain uses TRBV15 with TRBJ2-7, with TRBD1 as a possible D gene (5 bases). Looked up from germline, CDR1 is LNHNV and CDR2 is YYDKDF (reference sequence). The ends were cut back, 0 bases at V and 2 bases at J, with 11 bases in the middle. The CDR3 is made up of 15 amino acids. The CDR3 region has the DNA TGTGCCACCAGCAGAGATAATGCAGGGACCTACGAGCAGTACTTC. Translated, it gives CATSRDNAGTYEQYF.

This clone was counted once. J is TRBJ1-5 and V is TRBV18; D remains ambiguous. The CDR3 contains 13 residues. The germline V and J ends were trimmed by 2 bases and 6 bases, with 8 bases remaining between them. The germline CDR1 and CDR2 sequences are KGHSH and LQKENI. CDR3 amino acids: CASSPGGSQPQHF. The DNA for the CDR3 is TGTGCCAGCTCACCAGGAGGGAGTCAGCCCCAGCATTTT.

The V gene is TRBV28, the J gene TRBJ2-7; D is perhaps TRBD1 (7 bases). Trimming left V 0 bases short and J 3 bases short, with 12 bases between. Germline CDR1 reads MDHEN; CDR2 reads SYDVKM. The length of the CDR3 is 15 residues. CDR3 DNA: TGTGCCAGCAGTTTATGGTCAGGGGGGAGCTACGAGCAGTACTTC. It codes for CASSLWSGGSYEQYF.

The chain couples TRBV6-5 to TRBJ1-2; tentative D call: TRBD1 (5 bases). This CDR3 has 16 amino acids. Trimming removed 0 bases from V and 3 bases from J, with 14 bases in between. CDR1 and CDR2 (germline): MNHEY, SVGAGI. The CDR3 sequence: CASSYSMLTGDYGYTF. CDR3 DNA: TGTGCCAGCAGTTACTCGATGCTAACGGGGGACTATGGCTACACCTTC.

The J gene is TRBJ1-2, the V gene TRBV4-2; no reliable D call. The germline gives CDR1 LGHNA, CDR2 YNFKEQ. This CDR3 has 13 amino acids. V lost 0 bases and J 8 bases, leaving 10 bases between the germline ends. CDR3 DNA: TGTGCCAGCAGCCAAGAACCACAGAACGGCTACACCTTC. This translates into CASSQEPQNGYTF.

This chain connects TRBV9 to TRBJ2-7, with D tentatively TRBD2 (6 bases). Germline assignment: CDR1 SGDLS and CDR2 YYNGEE. Trimming took off 4 bases at V and 3 bases at J, with 20 bases between the two ends. This CDR3 spans 16 amino acids. In DNA form, the CDR3 reads TGTGCCAGCAGCCCCCGGGACGCGGGGATTAACTACGAGCAGTACTTC. Its protein product is CASSPRDAGINYEQYF.

This clone came up once. The CDR3 region has the DNA TGCGCCAGCAGCTTGTCTAGTTTGCGAGAGACCCAGTACTTC. Its translation: CASSLSSLRETQYF. The chain couples TRBV5-1 to TRBJ2-5; D not resolved. CDR1 is SGHRS, CDR2 YFSETQ, per germline. The CDR3 contains 14 residues. V lost 1 base and J 4 bases, leaving 11 bases between the germline ends.

The rearrangement joins TRBV6-4 to TRBJ1-2; tentatively, D is TRBD1 (5 bases). The germline CDR1 and CDR2 sequences are MRHNA and SNTAGT. There are 14 residues in the CDR3. The V end was cut by 3 bases, the J end by 4 bases, with 12 bases between. The CDR3, as DNA: TGTGCCAGCAGTGAACAGAGTGGGGCCTATGGCTACACCTTC. Protein sequence: CASSEQSGAYGYTF.

The chain recombines TRBV7-2 with TRBJ1-1, with TRBD1 identical over 8 bases. CDR1 and CDR2 from the germline V gene are SGHTA and FQGNSA. The CDR3 loop spans 14 amino acids. V gave up 5 bases and J gave up 1 base; unmatched junction bases: 3. The CDR3 reads CASSAGTGNTEAFF. DNA for the CDR3: TGTGCCAGCAGCGCCGGGACAGGGAACACTGAAGCTTTCTTT. The variable domain in full, completed from reference TRBV7-2 and TRBJ1-1, reads GAGVSQSPSNKVTEKGKDVELRCDPISGHTALYWYRQSLGQGLEFLIYFQGNSAPDKSGLPSDRFSAERTGGSVSTLTIQRTQQEDSAVYLCASSAGTGNTEAFFGQGTRLTVV.

In DNA form, the CDR3 reads TGTGCCAGCAGACCGACGGGACAGGTCAAGGAGACCCAGTACTTC. Its protein product is CASRPTGQVKETQYF. This chain links TRBV7-2 with TRBJ2-5; 8 bases map to TRBD1. Germline CDR1 and CDR2: SGHTA and FQGNSA. The CDR3 runs to 15 residues. J was trimmed by 5 bases and V by 6 bases; bases with no gene match: 11. Full variable domain (rest looked up from reference TRBV7-2 and TRBJ2-5): GAGVSQSPSNKVTEKGKDVELRCDPISGHTALYWYRQSLGQGLEFLIYFQGNSAPDKSGLPSDRFSAERTGGSVSTLTIQRTQQEDSAVYLCASRPTGQVKETQYFGPGTRLLVL.

This clone was seen more than once but under ten times. This chain joins TRBV19 and TRBJ1-5; 9 positions match TRBD1. V lost 7 bases to trimming and J lost 9 bases; unmatched junction nucleotides: 10. The CDR3 consists of 14 residues. Germline V gene sequence: CDR1 LNHDA, CDR2 SQIVND (reference sequence). CDR3 sequence: CASTRTGVGVPQHF. The CDR3 DNA follows: TGTGCCAGTACAAGGACAGGGGTAGGGGTGCCCCAGCATTTT.

This clone was picked up one time. V and J are TRBV30 and TRBJ1-4, with unresolved D. CDR1 and CDR2 (germline): GTSNPN, SVGIG (reference sequence). The CDR3 length is 14 residues. The V gene lost 0 bases and the J gene lost 1 base, with 6 bases spanning the gap. CDR3 protein: CAWSVSVTNEKLFF. The CDR3 DNA reads as TGTGCCTGGAGTGTTTCAGTAACTAATGAAAAACTGTTTTTT.

This clone was recorded only once. V and J are TRBV5-1 and TRBJ1-1; D is unresolved. The CDR3 runs 12 residues. Germline V gene lookup returns CDR1 SGHRS and CDR2 YFSETQ. Deletions cut 5 bases from V and 9 bases from J, with 14 bases between. The CDR3 spells CASREESGKAFF. The CDR3 DNA sequence: TGCGCCAGCAGGGAGGAGTCTGGAAAAGCTTTCTTT.

The chain carries TRBV5-8 and TRBJ2-4, with TRBD1 matching over 10 bases. V trimming: 0 bases; J trimming: 0 bases; junction bases outside the gene matches: 12. This CDR3 region has 20 residues. Germline assignment: CDR1 SGHTS and CDR2 YDEGEE. CDR3 DNA sequence: TGTGCCAGCAGCTTGGGCGTTCCGGGACAGGGGTTGTTAGCCAAAAACATTCAGTACTTC. It codes for CASSLGVPGQGLLAKNIQYF.

The chain links TRBV6-6 to TRBJ2-7; 9 nucleotides agree with TRBD1. The CDR3 consists of 13 residues. Germline V CDR1 and CDR2: MNHNY, SVGAGI (reference sequence). The ends lost 6 bases at V and 6 bases at J; junction bases unmatched: 6. DNA for the CDR3: TGTGCCAGCAGCCGCGGGACAGGGAGCGAGCAGTACTTC. Amino acid sequence: CASSRGTGSEQYF.